The clone carrying this T cell receptor beta chain occurred many times. Its antigen is still unknown. This sample was included in a study of T cells in Graves' hyperthyroidism and ophthalmopathy. CDR1 is LGHDT and CDR2 is YNNKEL in the germline V gene (reference sequence). The CDR3 is 14 residues long. With V trimmed by 0 bases and J by 9 bases, 2 bases remained unmatched. Individuals with ophthalmopathy presented a Clinical Activity Score of at least 3, a NOSPECS grade of at least 4 and a duration under 3 months. The study based diagnoses on clinical symptoms, serum thyroxine and TRAb, thyroid ultrasound and orbital computed tomography. Study-wide findings and caveats: Ophthalmopathy could be told apart from stable hyperthyroidism with a 13 V-J model. The model foresaw ophthalmopathy a median around seven months prior to onset.

Amplification targeted TCR beta CDR3 regions from RNA transcripts. Researchers ran a first-round RT-PCR on the TCR CDR3 using the HTBI primer set. TCRdb recomputed calls from the multiplex PCR reads with MiXCR, one row per CDR3 protein. The sample yields 350,000 to 450,000 distinct CDR3 sequences, over 12% seen once. The chain has TRBV3-1 and TRBJ2-1; 10 nucleotides match TRBD2. The sequencing input was blood. This TCR was sampled from a man aged 50-59 years with Graves' ophthalmopathy. The CDR3 region is CASSQEAGGAEQFF. CDR3 coding DNA: TGTGCCAGCAGCCAAGAAGCGGGAGGGGCTGAGCAGTTCTTC.